A selection of T cell receptor beta chains follows, all from one sample in a study of T cells after posttransplantation cyclophosphamide. Measured with immunoSEQ multiplex PCR; TCRdb has only the in-frame clones, and not every one. This sample includes roughly 12,000 clones with no singletons; its ten biggest clones take up roughly 27%. The material sequenced was PBMCs, taken after allogeneic stem cell transplant with posttransplant cyclophosphamide. Source of these receptors: a female patient between 35 and 55 years old who received an allogeneic stem cell transplant from a related donor, was CMV-positive, and had acute GVHD only. A share of the T cells may be of graft donor origin. CDR3s include the opening cysteine and the closing phenylalanine or tryptophan. D genes are given only for firm matches. Clone size is not always given. Where it is, it says once, few, many or a class for expanded clones.

j_gene: TRBJ2-1
v_gene: TRBV7-2
abundance: .
d_gene: TRBD2
CDR3aa: CASSLRLAGRDEQFF
CDR3nt: TGTGCCAGCAGCTTAAGGCTAGCGGGACGGGATGAGCAGTTCTTC

j_gene: TRBJ1-5
v_gene: TRBV5-8
abundance: many
d_gene: TRBD1
CDR3aa: CASSLGAGTGPNQPQHF
CDR3nt: TGTGCCAGCAGCTTGGGGGCCGGGACAGGGCCGAATCAGCCCCAGCATTTT

j_gene: TRBJ2-3
v_gene: TRBV6-5
abundance: .
d_gene: .
CDR3aa: CATGLSTDTQYF
CDR3nt: TGTGCCACAGGACTTAGCACAGATACGCAGTATTTT

j_gene: TRBJ1-1
v_gene: TRBV30
abundance: many
d_gene: .
CDR3aa: CAWSPRRGADTEAFF
CDR3nt: TGTGCCTGGAGTCCACGACGGGGGGCGGACACTGAAGCTTTCTTT

j_gene: TRBJ2-7
v_gene: TRBV14
abundance: many
d_gene: TRBD2
CDR3aa: CASSHGAGADEQYF
CDR3nt: TGTGCCAGCAGCCACGGAGCGGGGGCTGACGAGCAGTACTTC

j_gene: TRBJ2-3
v_gene: TRBV9
abundance: many
d_gene: TRBD1
CDR3aa: CASSVGQGVTDTQYF
CDR3nt: TGTGCCAGCAGCGTAGGACAGGGGGTCACAGATACGCAGTATTTT

j_gene: TRBJ1-1
v_gene: TRBV11-2
abundance: many
d_gene: TRBD1
CDR3aa: CASSLDRDTEAFF
CDR3nt: TGTGCCAGCAGCCTAGACAGGGACACTGAAGCTTTCTTT

j_gene: TRBJ1-2
v_gene: TRBV7-2
abundance: many
d_gene: .
CDR3aa: CASSSRRGYGYGYTF
CDR3nt: TGTGCCAGCAGCTCCCGTCGCGGGTACGGCTATGGCTACACCTTC

j_gene: TRBJ2-7
v_gene: TRBV10-3
abundance: many
d_gene: TRBD1
CDR3aa: CALGQGESYEQYF
CDR3nt: TGTGCTTTGGGACAGGGGGAGTCCTACGAGCAGTACTTC

j_gene: TRBJ1-2
v_gene: TRBV29-1
abundance: few
d_gene: .
CDR3aa: CSVEDRAGTMNGYTF
CDR3nt: TGCAGCGTTGAAGATCGCGCAGGGACTATGAATGGCTACACCTTC

j_gene: TRBJ2-5
v_gene: TRBV19
abundance: many
d_gene: TRBD2
CDR3aa: CASSSGLEGTQYF
CDR3nt: TGTGCCAGTAGTTCGGGACTAGAAGGGACCCAGTACTTC

j_gene: TRBJ2-2
v_gene: TRBV11-3
abundance: many
d_gene: .
CDR3aa: CASSRETSSQNTAGELFF
CDR3nt: TGTGCCAGCAGCCGGGAGACTTCGAGCCAAAACACGGCGGGGGAGCTGTTTTTT

j_gene: TRBJ1-3
v_gene: TRBV6-5
abundance: many
d_gene: .
CDR3aa: CASTTWTDGNTIYF
CDR3nt: TGTGCCAGCACAACTTGGACAGATGGAAACACCATATATTTT

j_gene: TRBJ2-1
v_gene: TRBV19
abundance: many
d_gene: TRBD1
CDR3aa: CASSIFTGGSPGQNEQFF
CDR3nt: TGTGCCAGTAGTATTTTCACAGGGGGATCTCCCGGCCAGAATGAGCAGTTCTTC

j_gene: TRBJ2-1
v_gene: TRBV27
abundance: many
d_gene: .
CDR3aa: CASTWDSTYNEQFF
CDR3nt: TGTGCCAGCACTTGGGACTCGACTTACAATGAGCAGTTCTTC

j_gene: TRBJ2-1
v_gene: TRBV2
abundance: .
d_gene: TRBD1
CDR3aa: CASSSGTGGSYNEQFF
CDR3nt: TGTGCCAGCAGTTCCGGGACAGGTGGGTCCTACAATGAGCAGTTCTTC

j_gene: TRBJ2-5
v_gene: TRBV5-1
abundance: many
d_gene: .
CDR3aa: CASSRDQETQYF
CDR3nt: TGCGCCAGCAGCCGAGACCAAGAGACCCAGTACTTC

j_gene: TRBJ1-2
v_gene: TRBV7-2
abundance: .
d_gene: TRBD1
CDR3aa: CASSLRTPVKGAGYGYTF
CDR3nt: TGTGCCAGCAGCTTAAGGACGCCAGTGAAGGGGGCAGGGTATGGCTACACCTTC

j_gene: TRBJ2-2
v_gene: TRBV4-1
abundance: many
d_gene: .
CDR3aa: CASSQQTPAGVNTGELFF
CDR3nt: TGCGCCAGCAGCCAACAAACCCCGGCAGGGGTGAACACCGGGGAGCTGTTTTTT

j_gene: TRBJ2-5
v_gene: TRBV2
abundance: .
d_gene: .
CDR3aa: CASGAGQTLQETQYF
CDR3nt: TGTGCCAGCGGGGCGGGACAGACGCTCCAAGAGACCCAGTACTTC

j_gene: TRBJ2-3
v_gene: TRBV5-4
abundance: many
d_gene: .
CDR3aa: CASSFGDSPTDTQYF
CDR3nt: TGTGCCAGCAGCTTCGGGGATTCACCCACAGATACGCAGTATTTT

j_gene: TRBJ1-2
v_gene: TRBV7-2
abundance: .
d_gene: TRBD1
CDR3aa: CASSLVTGTVKFSDGYTF
CDR3nt: TGTGCCAGCAGCTTAGTCACCGGGACAGTCAAGTTTTCCGATGGCTACACCTTC

j_gene: TRBJ1-6
v_gene: TRBV6-5
abundance: many
d_gene: TRBD1
CDR3aa: CASNRQGARNSPLHF
CDR3nt: TGTGCCAGCAACCGACAGGGGGCTCGGAATTCACCCCTCCACTTT

j_gene: TRBJ2-2
v_gene: TRBV6-4
abundance: many
d_gene: .
CDR3aa: CASSKESGNTGELFF
CDR3nt: TGTGCCAGCAGCAAGGAATCGGGGAACACCGGGGAGCTGTTTTTT

j_gene: TRBJ1-2
v_gene: TRBV4-1
abundance: many
d_gene: .
CDR3aa: CASSQAGLGPGWNYGYTF
CDR3nt: TGCGCCAGCAGCCAAGCCGGCCTGGGTCCGGGATGGAACTATGGCTACACCTTC

j_gene: TRBJ1-5
v_gene: TRBV6-6
abundance: many
d_gene: TRBD1
CDR3aa: CATSQGGNQPQHF
CDR3nt: TGTGCCACTTCCCAGGGGGGCAATCAGCCCCAGCATTTT

j_gene: TRBJ2-1
v_gene: TRBV5-4
abundance: many
d_gene: .
CDR3aa: CASSLIDVDEQFF
CDR3nt: TGTGCCAGCAGCTTGATAGATGTCGATGAGCAGTTCTTC

j_gene: TRBJ2-1
v_gene: TRBV11-3
abundance: many
d_gene: .
CDR3aa: CASSLDVASIGEQFF
CDR3nt: TGTGCCAGCAGCTTAGATGTAGCGAGCATTGGTGAGCAGTTCTTC

j_gene: TRBJ1-1
v_gene: TRBV6-1
abundance: many
d_gene: .
CDR3aa: CASSGSWTDYMNTEAFF
CDR3nt: TGTGCCAGCAGTGGTTCGTGGACAGATTACATGAACACTGAAGCTTTCTTT

j_gene: TRBJ2-5
v_gene: TRBV4-1
abundance: many
d_gene: .
CDR3aa: CASSQEAAETQYF
CDR3nt: TGCGCCAGCAGCCAAGAGGCGGCAGAGACCCAGTACTTC

j_gene: TRBJ2-1
v_gene: TRBV4-1
abundance: .
d_gene: .
CDR3aa: CASSQALYNEQFF
CDR3nt: TGCGCCAGCAGCCAGGCCCTTTACAATGAGCAGTTCTTC

j_gene: TRBJ2-4
v_gene: TRBV5-1
abundance: many
d_gene: TRBD1
CDR3aa: CASSHQGTGDAAKNIQYF
CDR3nt: TGCGCCAGCAGCCACCAAGGGACAGGGGATGCCGCCAAAAACATTCAGTACTTC

j_gene: TRBJ2-4
v_gene: TRBV7-6
abundance: many
d_gene: TRBD2
CDR3aa: CASSQTSGGGKNIQYF
CDR3nt: TGTGCCAGCAGCCAAACTAGCGGGGGGGGCAAAAACATTCAGTACTTC

j_gene: TRBJ2-1
v_gene: TRBV19
abundance: many
d_gene: .
CDR3aa: CASNGENNEQFF
CDR3nt: TGTGCCAGTAACGGGGAAAACAATGAGCAGTTCTTC

j_gene: TRBJ1-2
v_gene: TRBV7-2
abundance: many
d_gene: .
CDR3aa: CASSLYSIYGYTF
CDR3nt: TGTGCCAGCAGCTTATATAGTATCTATGGCTACACCTTC

j_gene: TRBJ2-3
v_gene: TRBV19
abundance: many
d_gene: TRBD1
CDR3aa: CASSEQGASWDTQYF
CDR3nt: TGTGCCAGTAGTGAACAGGGGGCGTCTTGGGATACGCAGTATTTT

j_gene: TRBJ2-6
v_gene: TRBV9
abundance: few
d_gene: .
CDR3aa: CASSVVSGANVLTF
CDR3nt: TGTGCCAGCAGCGTCGTCTCTGGGGCCAACGTCCTGACTTTC

j_gene: TRBJ1-5
v_gene: TRBV19
abundance: many
d_gene: .
CDR3aa: CASRPVGGPWQPQHF
CDR3nt: TGTGCCAGTAGACCGGTAGGAGGGCCATGGCAGCCCCAGCATTTT

j_gene: TRBJ2-3
v_gene: TRBV5-8
abundance: few
d_gene: TRBD2
CDR3aa: CASSWEGPSTDTQYF
CDR3nt: TGTGCCAGCAGCTGGGAGGGCCCAAGCACAGATACGCAGTATTTT

j_gene: TRBJ1-1
v_gene: TRBV7-2
abundance: many
d_gene: TRBD1
CDR3aa: CASSARTGGTEAFF
CDR3nt: TGTGCCAGCAGCGCTCGGACAGGGGGCACTGAAGCTTTCTTT

j_gene: TRBJ1-1
v_gene: TRBV11-1
abundance: many
d_gene: .
CDR3aa: CASSSTTGHTEAFF
CDR3nt: TGTGCCAGCAGCTCAACCACAGGGCACACTGAAGCTTTCTTT

j_gene: TRBJ1-2
v_gene: TRBV7-8
abundance: many
d_gene: .
CDR3aa: CASSLDQYYGYTF
CDR3nt: TGTGCCAGCAGCTTAGACCAGTACTATGGCTACACCTTC

j_gene: TRBJ2-1
v_gene: TRBV7-2
abundance: many
d_gene: .
CDR3aa: CASSDGLLEYNEQFF
CDR3nt: TGTGCCAGCAGCGACGGATTACTAGAATACAATGAGCAGTTCTTC

j_gene: TRBJ2-1
v_gene: TRBV11-2
abundance: .
d_gene: TRBD1
CDR3aa: CASSATGEIYNEQFF
CDR3nt: TGTGCCAGCAGCGCCACAGGGGAGATCTACAATGAGCAGTTCTTC

j_gene: TRBJ2-1
v_gene: TRBV6-5
abundance: many
d_gene: TRBD1
CDR3aa: CASSYSTGTGSEQFF
CDR3nt: TGTGCCAGCAGTTACTCGACTGGGACAGGGTCTGAGCAGTTCTTC

j_gene: TRBJ2-1
v_gene: TRBV30
abundance: .
d_gene: .
CDR3aa: CAWGFGGYEQFF
CDR3nt: TGTGCCTGGGGGTTCGGCGGTTATGAGCAGTTCTTC

j_gene: TRBJ2-7
v_gene: TRBV10-3
abundance: few
d_gene: TRBD2
CDR3aa: CAIKGGSPTYEQYF
CDR3nt: TGTGCCATCAAGGGCGGGAGCCCAACCTACGAGCAGTACTTC

j_gene: TRBJ1-4
v_gene: TRBV9
abundance: few
d_gene: .
CDR3aa: CASSVRQTNEKLFF
CDR3nt: TGTGCCAGCAGCGTAAGACAGACTAATGAAAAACTGTTTTTT

j_gene: TRBJ2-7
v_gene: TRBV11-2
abundance: many
d_gene: .
CDR3aa: CASSLAGQPSYEQYF
CDR3nt: TGTGCCAGCAGCTTGGCGGGACAGCCATCCTACGAGCAGTACTTC

j_gene: TRBJ2-5
v_gene: TRBV7-2
abundance: few
d_gene: TRBD2
CDR3aa: CASSLAGGEGTQYF
CDR3nt: TGTGCCAGCAGCTTAGCGGGGGGGGAGGGGACCCAGTACTTC

j_gene: TRBJ1-5
v_gene: TRBV5-6
abundance: many
d_gene: TRBD1
CDR3aa: CASSQGQGGQPQHF
CDR3nt: TGTGCCAGCAGCCAAGGACAGGGAGGGCAGCCCCAGCATTTT